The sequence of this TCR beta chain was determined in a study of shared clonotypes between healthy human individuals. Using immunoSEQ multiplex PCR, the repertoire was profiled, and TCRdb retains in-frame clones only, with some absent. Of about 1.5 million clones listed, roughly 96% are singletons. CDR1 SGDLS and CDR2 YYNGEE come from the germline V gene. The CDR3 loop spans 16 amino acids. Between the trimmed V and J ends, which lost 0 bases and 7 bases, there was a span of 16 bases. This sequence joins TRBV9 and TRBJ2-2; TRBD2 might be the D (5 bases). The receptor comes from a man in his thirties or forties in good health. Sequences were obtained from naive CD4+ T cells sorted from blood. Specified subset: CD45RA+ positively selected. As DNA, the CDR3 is TGTGCCAGCAGCGTAGGTGGTAGCGAGTTGGGCGGGGAGCTGTTTTTT. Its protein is CASSVGGSELGGELFF.